The entry below gives a single T cell receptor (beta chain) sequence along with its context. Its antigen remains unknown. PCR employed 60 Vbeta and 13 Jbeta primers. Libraries were prepared by immunoSEQ multiplex PCR; TCRdb keeps only in-frame clonotypes and omits some of them. The sample contains under 200,000 clones, around 72% of which appear only once. The sample is drawn from a study of cytomegalovirus exposure and HLA in healthy donors. V lost 6 bases and J lost 3; bases outside the gene matches: 6. The germline V gene encodes CDR1 MNHNS and CDR2 SASEGT. This CDR3 has 14 residues. Overall study results and limits: Later work found that TCR association rates differed between HLA loci; DRB1 had the most and HLA-C the fewest.

Sequenced input: PBMCs. The chain links TRBV6-1 to TRBJ1-1, with TRBD1 matching over 8 bases. The sequence came from a female donor in good health and CMV-seronegative. In DNA form, the CDR3 reads TGTGCCAGCAGGAGGACAGGGCAGGACACTGAAGCTTTCTTT. This translates into CASRRTGQDTEAFF.